This T cell receptor beta chain emerged from a study of blood T cell repertoires in COVID-19. CDR1 is MGHDK, CDR2 SYGVNS, per germline. V dropped 2 bases and J dropped 11 bases, with 16 bases sitting between them. CDR3 length equals 15 residues. Clones were read by immunoSEQ multiplex PCR, and TCRdb kept only the in-frame ones, dropping some. Among around 250,000 clones listed, 85% to 90% were seen once. This clone was seen many times. The sequence came from a man between 50 and 59 years old who had been exposed to COVID-19. What was sequenced was PBMCs or T cells enriched from blood (not recorded which). This chain joins TRBV25-1 and TRBJ1-6, with D possibly TRBD1 on 6 matching bases. The CDR3: CASSEMQGRSTPLHF. For the CDR3, the DNA is TGTGCCAGCAGTGAAATGCAGGGGCGAAGTACACCCCTCCACTTT.